The clone carrying this T cell receptor (beta chain) was picked up a small number of times. Its antigen is as yet unknown. The data were obtained in a study of T cell responses to AZD1222 COVID-19 vaccine. The study, taken as a whole, reports: Seropositive status at baseline applied to only five to seven AZD1222 recipients. White British donors predominated, females outnumbered males, and clonal diversity was possibly underestimated. Distributed over spike, vaccine-associated CD4 TCRs predominated at 160-218 and 743-854. Unmutated regions of variants are reportedly targeted by nearly half of spike-specific TCRs.

Libraries were prepared by immunoSEQ multiplex PCR; TCRdb keeps only in-frame clonotypes and omits some of them. The data hold approximately 140,000 clones, with under 95% observed a single time. The source is an adult who received the MenACWY meningococcal vaccine as a control. Sequenced here: peripheral blood, sampled 28 days after the second dose of the MenACWY control vaccine.

CDR3 region: CASGRENEKLFF. CDR3 nucleotides: TGTGCCAGCGGGCGAGAGAATGAAAAACTGTTTTTT. This chain uses TRBV7-9 with TRBJ1-4; D gene unclear. Germline V lookup: CDR1 SEHNR, CDR2 FQNEAQ (reference sequence). The CDR3 is made up of 12 amino acids. V was pared by 8 bases and J by 5 bases, with 9 bases between.